A single sample gave rise to the 3 T cell receptor beta chains below, sequenced in a study of OX40 agonist ivuxolimab in advanced cancers. Produced via immunoSEQ multiplex PCR; TCRdb's table is partial and in-frame only. The sample consists of about 49,000 clones, 88% of them appearing once. Sequencing was performed on CD4+ or CD8+ T cells sorted from blood, taken in a trial of the OX40 agonist ivuxolimab. Source of these receptors: an adult with an advanced solid tumor such as melanoma, head and neck, liver or kidney cancer.

The chain couples TRBV5-4 to TRBJ2-3, with TRBD2 identical over 10 bases. The J segment lost 9 bases and the V segment lost 4 bases, leaving 14 bases of the junction unmatched. The CDR3 sequence is 16 residues long. Germline CDR1 is SGHNT and CDR2 is YYREEE (reference sequence). CDR3 bases: TGTGCCAGCAGCATACAGGGAGCGGGAGGGCCCGAGACGCAGTATTTT. Protein product: CASSIQGAGGPETQYF.

The chain uses TRBV6-5 and TRBJ1-2; 7 bases are shared with TRBD1. The CDR3 is made up of 15 amino acids. Germline V gene lookup returns CDR1 MNHEY and CDR2 SVGAGI. J gave up 7 bases and V 2 bases, and 10 bases lay outside the gene matches. CDR3 region: CASSYATGTAGGYTF. The CDR3, as DNA: TGTGCCAGCAGTTACGCGACCGGGACAGCGGGTGGCTACACCTTC.

This chain links TRBV18 with TRBJ2-7, with TRBD1 identical over 7 bases. The CDR3 is 12 amino acids. With 3 bases clipped from V and 5 bases from J, the junction kept 1 base outside the gene matches. Looked up from germline, CDR1 is KGHSH and CDR2 is LQKENI. CDR3 nucleotides: TGTGCCAGCTCACCTCAGGGGGACGAGCAGTACTTC. Amino acid sequence: CASSPQGDEQYF. The full variable domain, completed using reference TRBV18 and TRBJ2-7, is NAGVMQNPRHLVRRRGQEARLRCSPMKGHSHVYWYRQLPEEGLKFMVYLQKENIIDESGMPKERFSAEFPKEGPSILRIQQVVRGDSAAYFCASSPQGDEQYFGPGTRLTVT.